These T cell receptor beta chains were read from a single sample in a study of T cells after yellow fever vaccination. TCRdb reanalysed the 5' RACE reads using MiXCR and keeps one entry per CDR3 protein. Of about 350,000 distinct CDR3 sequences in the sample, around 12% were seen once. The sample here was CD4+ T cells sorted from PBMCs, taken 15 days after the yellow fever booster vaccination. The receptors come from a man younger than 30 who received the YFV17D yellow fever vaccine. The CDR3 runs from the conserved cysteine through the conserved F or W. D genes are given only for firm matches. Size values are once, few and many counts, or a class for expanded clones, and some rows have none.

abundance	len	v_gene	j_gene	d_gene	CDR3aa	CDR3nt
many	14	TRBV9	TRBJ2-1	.	CASSEKSSYNEQFF	TGTGCCAGCAGTGAAAAGAGCTCCTACAATGAGCAGTTCTTC
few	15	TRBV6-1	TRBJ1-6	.	CASSDWDPGRSPLHF	TGTGCCAGCAGTGATTGGGATCCGGGTCGTTCACCCCTCCACTTT
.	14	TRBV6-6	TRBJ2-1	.	CASSYRGTYNEQFF	TGTGCCAGCAGTTACCGGGGGACCTACAATGAGCAGTTCTTC
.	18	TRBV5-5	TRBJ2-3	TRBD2	CASSLGSSGDNRADTQYF	TGTGCCAGCAGCCTGGGGAGTAGCGGGGATAACAGAGCAGATACGCAGTATTTT
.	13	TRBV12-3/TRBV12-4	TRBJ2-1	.	CASSFQLYNEQFF	TGTGCCAGCAGTTTTCAACTTTACAATGAGCAGTTCTTC
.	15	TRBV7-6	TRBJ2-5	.	CASSLGPTGRETQYF	TGTGCCAGCAGCTTAGGGCCGACAGGAAGAGAGACCCAGTACTTC
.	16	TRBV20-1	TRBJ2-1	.	CSARDLRWGAYNEQFF	TGCAGTGCTAGAGATCTCAGGTGGGGAGCCTACAATGAGCAGTTCTTC
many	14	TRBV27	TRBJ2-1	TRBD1	CASSLQGAYDEQFF	TGTGCCAGCAGTTTACAGGGGGCGTACGATGAGCAGTTCTTC
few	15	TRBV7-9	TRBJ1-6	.	CASSLRIGVYSPLHF	TGTGCCAGCAGCTTAAGGATCGGGGTTTATTCACCCCTCCACTTT
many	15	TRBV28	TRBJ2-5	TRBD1	CASSLGGQGAKTQYF	TGTGCCAGCAGTTTAGGGGGACAGGGGGCAAAGACCCAGTACTTC
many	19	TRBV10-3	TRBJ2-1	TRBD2	CAISESPGTSGGKWNEQFF	TGTGCCATCAGTGAGTCTCCCGGGACTAGCGGGGGGAAGTGGAATGAGCAGTTCTTC
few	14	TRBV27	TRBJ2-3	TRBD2	CASSLRGGGDTQYF	TGTGCCAGCAGTTTACGGGGGGGAGGAGATACGCAGTATTTT
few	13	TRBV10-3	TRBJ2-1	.	CAISEEAYNEQFF	TGTGCCATCAGTGAGGAAGCTTACAATGAGCAGTTCTTC
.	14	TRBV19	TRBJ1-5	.	CASSSANGNQPQHF	TGTGCCAGTAGTTCAGCGAACGGCAATCAGCCCCAGCATTTT
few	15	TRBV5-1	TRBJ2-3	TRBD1	CASSLTGGLTDTQYF	TGCGCCAGCAGCTTGACAGGGGGCCTCACAGATACGCAGTATTTT
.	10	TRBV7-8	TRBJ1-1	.	CASSGQEAFF	TGTGCCAGCAGCGGACAGGAAGCTTTCTTT
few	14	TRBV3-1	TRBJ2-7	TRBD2	CASRSGTSTYEQYF	TGTGCCAGCAGGTCCGGGACTAGTACTTACGAGCAGTACTTC
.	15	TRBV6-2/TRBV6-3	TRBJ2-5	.	CASSAGTSDQETQYF	TGTGCCAGCAGTGCCGGCACCAGTGATCAAGAGACCCAGTACTTC
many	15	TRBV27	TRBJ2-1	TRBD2	CASSLSLAGGNEQFF	TGTGCCAGCAGTTTATCCCTAGCGGGGGGGAATGAGCAGTTCTTC
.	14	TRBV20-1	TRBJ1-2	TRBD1	CSARGQGGNYGYTF	TGCAGTGCTAGAGGACAGGGAGGAAACTATGGCTACACCTTC
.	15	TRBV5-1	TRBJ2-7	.	CASSSLPTDYYEQYF	TGCGCCAGCAGCTCCCTACCGACGGACTACTACGAGCAGTACTTC
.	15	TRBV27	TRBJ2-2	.	CASSRDRLGTGELFF	TGTGCCAGCAGCCGGGACAGACTAGGCACCGGGGAGCTGTTTTTT
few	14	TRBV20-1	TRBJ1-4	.	CSATVPQGDEKLFF	TGCAGTGCTACTGTTCCGCAGGGCGACGAAAAACTGTTTTTT
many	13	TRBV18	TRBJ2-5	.	CASSPGSRETQYF	TGTGCCAGCTCACCGGGAAGCCGGGAGACCCAGTACTTC
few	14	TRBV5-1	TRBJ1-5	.	CASSLEPGDQPQHF	TGCGCCAGCAGCTTGGAGCCAGGGGATCAGCCCCAGCATTTT
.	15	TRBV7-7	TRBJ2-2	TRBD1	CASSAVDRAAGELFF	TGTGCTAGCAGCGCAGTGGACAGGGCCGCCGGGGAGCTGTTTTTT
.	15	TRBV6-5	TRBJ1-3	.	CASSTRGLIGNTIYF	TGTGCCAGCAGTACCCGGGGTTTAATTGGAAACACCATATATTTT
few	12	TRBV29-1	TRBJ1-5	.	CSVRDPDQPQHF	TGCAGCGTCCGGGACCCTGATCAGCCCCAGCATTTT
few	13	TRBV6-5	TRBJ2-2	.	CAKSWTNTGELFF	TGTGCGAAGTCCTGGACCAACACCGGGGAGCTGTTTTTT
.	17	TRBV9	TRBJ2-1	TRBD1	CASSPFVVVGGPNEQFF	TGTGCCAGCAGCCCCTTTGTAGTTGTAGGGGGCCCCAATGAGCAGTTCTTC
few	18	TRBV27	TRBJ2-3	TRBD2	CASSYRLAAPLRTDTQYF	TGTGCCAGCAGCTATCGGCTAGCGGCACCATTGCGCACAGATACGCAGTATTTT
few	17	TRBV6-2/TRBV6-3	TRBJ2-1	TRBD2	CASSYLSTRGGIWREFF	TGTGCCAGCAGTTATCTTTCCACGCGGGGGGGCATTTGGAGGGAGTTCTTC
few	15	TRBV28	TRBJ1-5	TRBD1	CATLDRDYSNQPQHF	TGTGCCACGCTCGACAGGGACTATAGCAATCAGCCCCAGCATTTT
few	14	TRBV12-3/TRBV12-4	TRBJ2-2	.	CASSRLGAKGELFF	TGTGCCAGCAGCCGACTAGGGGCCAAGGGGGAGCTGTTTTTT
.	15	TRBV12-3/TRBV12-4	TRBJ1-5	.	CASSPGGGSNQPQHF	TGTGCCAGCAGCCCCGGGGGGGGGAGCAATCAGCCCCAGCATTTT
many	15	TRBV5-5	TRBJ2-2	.	CASSLGELITGELFF	TGTGCCAGCAGCTTGGGAGAGCTGATCACCGGGGAGCTGTTTTTT